Listed below are T cell receptor beta chains from one sample, sequenced in a study of response to subunit inactivated influenza vaccine. TCRdb re-called the RT-PCR reads with MiXCR, one entry per CDR3 protein. Seen here are 600,000 to 850,000 distinct CDR3 sequences, 14% observed once, and the top ten hold 7.5% to 8%. This specimen was PBMCs from blood, taken 14 to 15 days before vaccination. All receptors come from a man in his fifties or sixties who received an inactivated influenza vaccine. Both conserved end residues are part of each CDR3. A D gene is named only where the DNA matches it firmly. Clone size, where shown, is once, few, many, or a class for clones that have expanded.

TRBD1	NA	TRBV29-1	TRBJ2-3	CSVAGARDSSTDTQYF	TGCAGCGTCGCCGGAGCCCGGGACAGTAGCACAGATACGCAGTATTTT
NA	few	TRBV5-5	TRBJ2-5	CASSPESMGIGTQYF	TGTGCCAGCAGCCCCGAGTCGATGGGCATCGGGACCCAGTACTTC
NA	NA	TRBV10-3	TRBJ2-3	CAISGVTVSSEDTQYF	TGTGCCATCAGTGGGGTAACGGTTTCGAGCGAAGATACGCAGTATTTT
NA	NA	TRBV2	TRBJ1-1	CASTGQNTEAFF	TGTGCCAGCACGGGACAGAACACTGAAGCTTTCTTT
TRBD1	NA	TRBV10-3	TRBJ2-3	CAIKVGVGGGTQYF	TGTGCCATCAAGGTCGGGGTAGGGGGCGGTACGCAGTATTTT
TRBD1	NA	TRBV5-6	TRBJ2-1	CASSLDRRTGINEQFF	TGTGCCAGCAGCTTGGATAGGAGGACAGGGATCAATGAGCAGTTCTTC
TRBD1	NA	TRBV4-1	TRBJ2-5	CASSSRDRDQETQYF	TGCGCCAGCAGCTCCCGGGACAGGGACCAAGAGACCCAGTACTTC
NA	few	TRBV11-2	TRBJ2-5	CASSLNWGQETQYF	TGTGCCAGCAGCTTAAATTGGGGGCAAGAGACCCAGTACTTC
NA	NA	TRBV10-2	TRBJ2-7	CASSVSSYEQYF	TGCGCCAGCAGTGTAAGCTCCTACGAGCAGTACTTC
TRBD1	NA	TRBV12-3/TRBV12-4	TRBJ2-5	CASSGNRDSQETQYF	TGTGCCAGCAGCGGCAACCGGGACAGCCAAGAGACCCAGTACTTC
TRBD2	NA	TRBV20-1	TRBJ2-7	CSAPPAGLAEGSHYEQYF	TGCAGTGCCCCCCCCGCTGGACTAGCGGAGGGGAGCCACTACGAGCAGTACTTC
NA	many	TRBV5-1	TRBJ2-1	CASSLYSDEQFF	TGCGCCAGCAGCTTGTATTCGGATGAGCAGTTCTTC
TRBD1	NA	TRBV5-6	TRBJ2-1	CASSSNRGLYNEQFF	TGTGCCAGCAGCTCAAACAGGGGGCTCTACAATGAGCAGTTCTTC
TRBD1	few	TRBV5-1	TRBJ2-5	CASSFHTGEKETQYF	TGCGCCAGCAGCTTTCATACAGGGGAAAAAGAGACCCAGTACTTC
TRBD1	NA	TRBV5-1	TRBJ2-5	CASSLTGDQRETQYF	TGCGCCAGCAGCCTGACAGGGGACCAGAGAGAGACCCAGTACTTC
TRBD2	once	TRBV5-1	TRBJ2-1	CASGTSGVSSYNEQFF	TGCGCCAGCGGGACTAGCGGGGTTAGCTCCTACAATGAGCAGTTCTTC
TRBD2	many	TRBV9	TRBJ2-3	CASGGGPGDTQYF	TGTGCCAGCGGCGGGGGGCCAGGGGATACGCAGTATTTT
TRBD2	many	TRBV14	TRBJ2-1	CASSTWTSAYNEQFF	TGTGCCAGCAGCACCTGGACTAGCGCCTACAATGAGCAGTTCTTC
TRBD1	NA	TRBV7-9	TRBJ1-4	CASSRLGQGREKLFF	TGTGCCAGCAGCAGACTGGGACAGGGCCGTGAAAAACTGTTTTTT
NA	many	TRBV12-3/TRBV12-4	TRBJ2-7	CASSPPGGVYEQYF	TGTGCCAGCAGTCCCCCCGGGGGAGTGTACGAGCAGTACTTC
NA	few	TRBV7-9	TRBJ2-5	CASINGIAEGTQYF	TGTGCCAGCATCAACGGGATCGCTGAAGGGACCCAGTACTTC
NA	many	TRBV6-5	TRBJ2-3	CASSYDLTDTQYF	TGTGCCAGCAGTTACGATCTCACAGATACGCAGTATTTT
NA	NA	TRBV12-3/TRBV12-4	TRBJ1-1	CASTQGWVSTEAFF	TGTGCCAGCACCCAGGGGTGGGTAAGCACTGAAGCTTTCTTT
TRBD2	few	TRBV20-1	TRBJ2-3	CSAGGGGATDTQYF	TGCAGTGCCGGGGGCGGGGGGGCCACAGATACGCAGTATTTT
NA	NA	TRBV11-2	TRBJ2-3	CASSSRWALGTQYF	TGTGCCAGCAGCTCCAGGTGGGCCCTAGGCACGCAGTATTTT
NA	NA	TRBV6-1	TRBJ2-2	CASSRRGQNTGELFF	TGTGCCAGCAGCCGCAGAGGACAGAACACCGGGGAGCTGTTTTTT
TRBD2	many	TRBV20-1	TRBJ2-3	CSAAGLANPDTQYF	TGCAGTGCTGCAGGACTAGCGAACCCCGATACGCAGTATTTT
TRBD2	few	TRBV15	TRBJ2-2	CATSSGLAGGQNTGELFF	TGTGCCACCAGCAGCGGACTAGCGGGGGGGCAGAACACCGGGGAGCTGTTTTTT
TRBD1	once	TRBV5-1	TRBJ2-1	CASSPEGAVHEQFF	TGCGCCAGCAGCCCCGAGGGGGCCGTCCATGAGCAGTTCTTC
TRBD2	few	TRBV18	TRBJ2-3	CASSPMGLAGGRDTQYF	TGTGCCAGCTCACCCATGGGACTAGCGGGAGGCCGAGATACGCAGTATTTT
TRBD1	few	TRBV20-1	TRBJ1-2	CSARDMRGLDRVSGYTF	TGCAGTGCTAGAGATATGAGGGGATTAGACAGGGTTAGTGGCTACACCTTC
NA	NA	TRBV5-4	TRBJ2-3	CASRLAGADTQYF	TGTGCCAGCAGGTTGGCAGGGGCAGATACGCAGTATTTT
TRBD1	NA	TRBV2	TRBJ2-1	CASRLRDRGGNEQFF	TGTGCCAGCAGACTCCGGGACAGGGGAGGCAATGAGCAGTTCTTC